This TCR beta chain originates from a study of OX40 agonist ivuxolimab in advanced cancers. In the study overall: Intravenous ivuxolimab was administered to patients every 2 weeks at 0.01 to 10 mg/kg. The dose-escalation cohort was about 83% male, with a mean age of around 60 years, ranging about 20 to 85. The study, taken as a whole, reports: Relative to CD4+ cells, CD8+ T cells on average had more expanded clones.

Germline V CDR1 and CDR2: MGHRA, YSYEKL. The V end lost 8 bases, the J end lost 8 bases, and 18 bases lay between the germline ends. This CDR3 has 14 amino acids. Using immunoSEQ multiplex PCR, the repertoire was profiled, and TCRdb retains in-frame clones only, with some absent. The sample holds approximately 82,000 clones; more than 70% are singletons and the top ten take more than 8.5%. This clone was picked up one time. Antigen specificity is unknown. The chain has TRBV4-1 and TRBJ1-4, with TRBD1 as a possible D gene (6 bases). The specimen comprised CD4+ or CD8+ T cells sorted from blood, sampled in a trial of the OX40 agonist ivuxolimab. The receptor comes from an adult with an advanced solid tumor such as melanoma, head and neck, liver or kidney cancer. CDR3 in DNA: TGCGCCAGCGGTCAGACAGGTATGGGAGAAAAACTGTTTTTT. This sequence encodes CASGQTGMGEKLFF.